A single sample is the source of the 23 T cell receptor beta chains below, sequenced in a study of radiation and T cells in renal cell carcinoma. Libraries were prepared by immunoSEQ multiplex PCR; TCRdb keeps only in-frame clonotypes and omits some of them. The data show 70,000 to 100,000 clones, 65% to 90% seen once. Time point in this sample: blood 2 weeks post-SBRT. Treatment denoted: 15 Gy SBRT to primary tumor, nephrectomy 4 weeks later. Specimen: blood, collected from a patient whose treatment included radiotherapy and nephrectomy. Receptor source: a woman between 45 and 65 years old with renal cell carcinoma.

This sequence joins TRBV7-2 and TRBJ2-1; 8 nucleotides line up with TRBD2. V shed 5 bases and J 6 bases; nucleotides not matched to a gene: 12. This CDR3 spans 16 amino acids. The germline CDR1 and CDR2 sequences are SGHTA and FQGNSA. This CDR3 is CASSPSSGGITNEQFF. The CDR3, as DNA: TGTGCCAGCAGCCCCTCAAGCGGGGGTATAACCAATGAGCAGTTCTTC.

The genes are TRBV4-3 and TRBJ2-1; TRBD1 matches 11 bases. Unmatched junction bases numbered 6, after V lost 4 bases and J lost 7 bases. The CDR3 is 15 amino acids. Germline V CDR1 and CDR2: LGHNA, YSLEER. The CDR3 is CASSLDRGLRNEQFF. DNA of the CDR3: TGCGCCAGCAGCCTGGACAGGGGGCTTCGGAATGAGCAGTTCTTC.

DNA for the CDR3: TGTGCCAGCAGTGAACTTTCGGGGTACGAGACCCAGTACTTC. Translated, it gives CASSELSGYETQYF. The V gene is TRBV6-1, the J gene TRBJ2-5, with D possibly being TRBD2 (5 bases). V was cut by 2 bases and J by 5 bases, with 12 bases left in between. The germline CDR1 and CDR2 sequences are MNHNS and SASEGT. CDR3 length: 14 residues.

The chain has TRBV4-3 and TRBJ2-3, with 7 bases identical to TRBD2. Germline V gives CDR1 LGHNA, CDR2 YSLEER. The CDR3 totals 17 residues. The V and J ends lost 0 bases and 2 bases, in that order; junction bases with no gene match: 8. This CDR3 reads CASSQDGASGITDTQYF. CDR3 in DNA: TGCGCCAGCAGCCAAGATGGGGCTAGCGGAATCACAGATACGCAGTATTTT.

V usage is TRBV5-5 and J usage is TRBJ2-2; the match to TRBD1 covers 9 bases. With 4 bases clipped from V and 6 bases from J, the junction kept 4 bases outside the gene matches. Germline CDR1 and CDR2: SGHKS and YYEKEE (reference sequence). The CDR3 loop spans 14 amino acids. The CDR3 loop is CASSPRTGAGELFF. The CDR3 nucleotides read TGTGCCAGCAGCCCGAGGACAGGGGCCGGGGAGCTGTTTTTT. Supplemented by reference TRBV5-5 and TRBJ2-2, the full variable domain reads DAGVTQSPTHLIKTRGQQVTLRCSPISGHKSVSWYQQVLGQGPQFIFQYYEKEERGRGNFPDRFSARQFPNYSSELNVNALLLGDSALYLCASSPRTGAGELFFGEGSRLTVL.

The chain recombines TRBV9 with TRBJ1-1; TRBD1 is a possible D gene (5 bases). V was trimmed by 0 bases and J by 5 bases, leaving 11 bases between them. The germline V gene has CDR1 SGDLS and CDR2 YYNGEE. The CDR3 is 14 amino acids. The CDR3 here is CASSVEPGPTEAFF. The DNA for the CDR3 is TGTGCCAGCAGCGTAGAGCCGGGGCCAACTGAAGCTTTCTTT.

This clone was detected only a few times. The chain has TRBV19 and TRBJ2-3; 9 nucleotides line up with TRBD2. Looked up from germline, CDR1 is LNHDA and CDR2 is SQIVND (reference sequence). V lost 8 bases and J lost 4; bases outside the gene matches: 4. CDR3 size: 13 residues. The CDR3 DNA is TGTGCCAGTGGAGCGGGGGGTCCAGATACGCAGTATTTT. Its translation is CASGAGGPDTQYF.

V gene TRBV27 combines with J gene TRBJ2-7; a possible D gene is TRBD1 (6 bases). The V and J ends lost 3 bases and 1 base respectively, with 13 bases between them. The CDR3 consists of 15 residues. Germline loops: CDR1 MNHEY, CDR2 SMNVEV (reference sequence). The CDR3 region is CASSFEQGRSYEQYF. The CDR3 DNA reads as TGTGCCAGCAGTTTCGAACAGGGTAGGTCCTACGAGCAGTACTTC.

This clone has just a few counts. V and J are TRBV5-1 and TRBJ1-6, with 9 bases identical to TRBD1. This CDR3 is built from 15 residues. Trimming took 4 bases from V and 8 from J; bases not matched to a gene: 7. Germline-derived CDR1 and CDR2 are SGHRS and YFSETQ. CDR3 nucleotides: TGCGCCAGCAGCCCTGACAGGGGGTCGCATTCACCCCTCCACTTT. Protein product: CASSPDRGSHSPLHF.

V is TRBV28 and J is TRBJ2-2; 8 nucleotides agree with TRBD1. The CDR3 is 15 residues long. Germline V gene lookup returns CDR1 MDHEN and CDR2 SYDVKM. V lost 4 bases to trimming and J lost 5 bases; unmatched junction nucleotides: 6. The CDR3 DNA reads as TGTGCCAGCAGTTACCAGGGGGCGGCGACCGGGGAGCTGTTTTTT. Amino acids: CASSYQGAATGELFF.

This chain connects TRBV6-5 to TRBJ2-3, with TRBD2 as a possible D gene (7 bases). Looked up from germline, CDR1 is MNHEY and CDR2 is SVGAGI. The V and J ends lost 5 bases and 3 bases respectively, with 15 bases between them. This CDR3 spans 15 amino acids. The CDR3 DNA reads TGTGCCAGCAGTGGAGGGGGGGTTGGGACAGATACGCAGTATTTT. It specifies CASSGGGVGTDTQYF.

This sequence joins TRBV2 and TRBJ2-7; 7 nucleotides align to TRBD1. Germline V gene sequence: CDR1 SNHLY, CDR2 FYNNEI. The CDR3 runs to 15 residues. Trimming cost V 7 bases and J 2 bases; bases outside gene matches: 11. This CDR3 is CASKYGAGGPYEQYF. The CDR3 bases are TGTGCCAGCAAGTATGGGGCAGGGGGACCCTACGAGCAGTACTTC.

The rearrangement uses TRBV7-9 and TRBJ2-1; 8 bases line up with TRBD2. J gave up 15 bases and V 4 bases, and 8 bases lay outside the gene matches. The CDR3 length is 12 residues. Germline CDR1 reads SEHNR; CDR2 reads FQNEAQ (reference sequence). The CDR3, as DNA: TGTGCCAGCAGCTCTACTAGCGGAGTGGGGTTCTTC. This codes for CASSSTSGVGFF.

The chain combines TRBV11-2 with TRBJ2-3; D perhaps matches TRBD1 (6 bases). Trimming removed 1 base at V and 7 bases at J, with 15 bases between. The CDR3 is made up of 15 amino acids. From germline, CDR1 is SGHAT and CDR2 FQNNGV. The CDR3 nucleotides read TGTGCCAGCAGCTTAGGGAGCACAGGGCGGAATACGCAGTATTTT. Its protein is CASSLGSTGRNTQYF.

This clone occurred a few times. The chain carries TRBV6-6 and TRBJ1-2; D is uncertain. Trimming took 9 bases from V and 8 from J, leaving 19 bases between them. CDR1 MNHNY and CDR2 SVGAGI come from the germline V gene (reference sequence). The CDR3 runs 13 residues. This chain's CDR3 is CASVAGEIRGYTF. The CDR3 nucleotides are TGTGCCAGTGTTGCCGGGGAGATTCGGGGCTACACCTTC.

V usage is TRBV7-8 and J usage is TRBJ1-2, with a tentative D call TRBD1 (6 bases). The germline gives CDR1 SGHVS, CDR2 FQNEAQ. This CDR3 region has 18 residues. Trimming pared 6 bases from V and 0 bases from J, leaving 23 bases between. The CDR3 region has the DNA TGTGCCAGCAGAAACACCAGGGGAATTCAAGGGGCTAACTATGGCTACACCTTC. This gives the protein CASRNTRGIQGANYGYTF.

V and J are TRBV18 and TRBJ2-1; 9 positions agree with TRBD1. Germline loops: CDR1 KGHSH, CDR2 LQKENI. The CDR3 sequence is 17 residues long. Trimming removed 3 bases from V and 7 bases from J; junction bases left unmatched: 13. CDR3 in DNA: TGTGCCAGCTCACCCGGTACAGGGGACAGGGTTATTAATGAGCAGTTCTTC. This codes for CASSPGTGDRVINEQFF.

This sequence joins TRBV4-2 and TRBJ2-5; D remains unclear. The J call may be mistaken, given a closer DNA end match to TRBJ2-7. The CDR3 runs 12 residues. Germline V gene lookup returns CDR1 LGHNA and CDR2 YNFKEQ. CDR3: CASVSNSYEQYF. CDR3 nucleotide sequence: TGTGCCAGCGTCTCAAACTCCTACGAGCAGTACTTC.

V gene TRBV14 combines with J gene TRBJ2-7, with D hard to call. With 2 bases removed from V and 2 bases from J, the gap between germline ends came to 13 bases. The CDR3 runs to 15 residues. Per the germline V gene, CDR1 is SGHDN and CDR2 is FVKESK. CDR3 residues: CASSQNRALAYEQYF. In DNA form, the CDR3 reads TGTGCCAGCAGCCAAAACCGGGCCTTAGCCTACGAGCAGTACTTC.

This rearrangement joins TRBV5-1 to TRBJ2-5; D not certain. This CDR3 has 13 residues. V was shortened by 5 bases and J by 5 bases, with 13 bases between the two germline ends. The V gene's germline CDR1 is SGHRS and CDR2 YFSETQ. The CDR3 DNA follows: TGCGCCAGCAGACCTACTCTTGTGGAGACCCAGTACTTC. This translates into CASRPTLVETQYF.

V usage is TRBV5-6 and J usage is TRBJ1-2; possible D gene TRBD1, 6 bases. Germline V CDR1 and CDR2: SGHDT, YYEEEE. The CDR3 sequence is 13 residues long. The V end lost 5 bases, the J end lost 4 bases, and 12 bases lay between the germline ends. The CDR3 DNA reads as TGTGCCAGCAGATTACAGGGTCTCTATGGCTACACCTTC. It translates to CASRLQGLYGYTF.

V usage is TRBV6-5 and J usage is TRBJ1-2, with a weak D call TRBD1 (5 bases). The CDR3 is made up of 13 amino acids. V lost 7 bases and J 4 bases, leaving 13 bases between the germline ends. In germline, CDR1 is MNHEY, CDR2 SVGAGI. CDR3 protein: CASTSGGGYGYTF. The CDR3 bases are TGTGCCAGCACCTCGGGGGGAGGCTATGGCTACACCTTC.

V usage is TRBV7-9 and J usage is TRBJ2-4; D tentatively reads TRBD1 or TRBD2 (5 bases each). Per germline, CDR1 SEHNR and CDR2 FQNEAQ (reference sequence). Trimming removed 7 bases at V and 0 bases at J, with 22 bases between. The CDR3 runs to 18 residues. The CDR3 DNA is TGTGCCAGCAACTCCGGGGACCAAGCCTTTATAGCCAAAAACATTCAGTACTTC. Translated: CASNSGDQAFIAKNIQYF.